The 23 T cell receptor beta chains below come from one sample, sequenced in a study of somatic mutations in cytotoxic T cells in rheumatoid arthritis. Method: immunoSEQ multiplex PCR; TCRdb's copy keeps in-frame clones and lacks some. The table records about 26,000 clones, about four fifths of them present only once. Material: CD8+ T cells sorted from blood. These receptors all stem from a man in his forties or fifties in good health.

This chain joins TRBV11-3 and TRBJ2-1, with 7 bases identical to TRBD1. J gave up 8 bases and V 1 base, and 5 bases lay outside the gene matches. The CDR3 totals 14 residues. The germline V gene has CDR1 SGHNT and CDR2 YENEEA. This CDR3 reads CASSLGEQGYEQFF. In nucleotides, the CDR3 is TGTGCCAGCAGCTTAGGGGAACAGGGGTATGAGCAGTTCTTC.

The chain combines TRBV19 with TRBJ2-1; TRBD1 is a possible D gene (5 bases). V lost 3 bases to trimming and J lost 7 bases, with 10 bases between them. CDR1 is LNHDA, CDR2 SQIVND, per germline (reference sequence). The CDR3 runs to 13 residues. CDR3 sequence reads: CASSIPGWNEQFF. The CDR3, as DNA: TGTGCCAGTAGTATTCCAGGGTGGAATGAGCAGTTCTTC.

J is TRBJ2-7 and V is TRBV20-1; perhaps TRBD2 as D (5 bases). Deletions cut 3 bases from V and 4 bases from J, with 7 bases between. Per the germline V gene, CDR1 is DFQATT and CDR2 is SNEGSKA (reference sequence). This CDR3 region has 11 residues. CDR3 loop: CSASRGYEQYF. The CDR3 DNA reads TGCAGTGCTAGTAGAGGGTACGAGCAGTACTTC.

The V gene is TRBV4-1, the J gene TRBJ2-7; the D is unclear. Per the germline V gene, CDR1 is MGHRA and CDR2 is YSYEKL. Trimming cost V 1 base and J 3 bases, with 13 bases left between them. This CDR3 is 15 amino acids long. The CDR3 DNA is TGCGCCAGCAGCCAAGGGGGTCGGGTTCTCTACGAGCAGTACTTC. As protein: CASSQGGRVLYEQYF.

The chain combines TRBV14 with TRBJ2-7; TRBD2 might be the D (6 bases). V was trimmed by 4 bases and J by 5 bases, leaving 18 bases between them. CDR1 is SGHDN and CDR2 is FVKESK in the germline V gene. The CDR3 covers 15 residues. Written as DNA, the CDR3 is TGTGCCAGCAGCCGACGGGGGTCGAAAGGCGACGAGCAGTACTTC. It specifies CASSRRGSKGDEQYF.

This chain connects TRBV10-3 to TRBJ1-5; D may be TRBD1 (6 bases). Per the germline V gene, CDR1 is ENHRY and CDR2 is SYGVKD. The CDR3 is 16 amino acids. V lost 3 bases, J lost 0 bases, and 12 bases lay in between. CDR3 loop: CAISEGQSNSNQPQHF. The CDR3 DNA reads TGTGCCATCAGTGAAGGACAGTCTAATAGCAATCAGCCCCAGCATTTT.

In its sample, this clone was seen a few times. The chain recombines TRBV4-1 with TRBJ1-5; 8 bases are a match to TRBD1. The J segment lost 3 bases and the V segment lost 3 bases, leaving 4 bases of the junction unmatched. This CDR3 is 15 amino acids long. Germline CDR1 and CDR2: MGHRA and YSYEKL. The CDR3 sequence is CASSHRTGTNQPQHF. The CDR3 region has the DNA TGCGCCAGCAGCCATCGGACAGGGACCAATCAGCCCCAGCATTTT.

This chain joins TRBV11-2 and TRBJ1-2; 7 positions match TRBD1. The V segment lost 3 bases and the J segment 6 bases; nucleotides outside the gene matches: 1. CDR3 length: 12 amino acids. Per germline, CDR1 SGHAT and CDR2 FQNNGV. The CDR3: CASSFDRDGYTF. CDR3 bases: TGTGCCAGCAGCTTTGACAGGGATGGCTACACCTTC. Full variable domain (outside the CDR3, taken from reference TRBV11-2 and TRBJ1-2): EAGVAQSPRYKIIEKRQSVAFWCNPISGHATLYWYQQILGQGPKLLIQFQNNGVVDDSQLPKDRFSAERLKGVDSTLKIQPAKLEDSAVYLCASSFDRDGYTFGSGTRLTVV.

The sample holds a few counts of this clone. The rearrangement uses TRBV7-9 and TRBJ1-1; a weak D match, TRBD1 (5 bases). Trimming cost V 3 bases and J 0 bases, with 11 bases left between them. This CDR3 region has 15 residues. Per the germline V gene, CDR1 is SEHNR and CDR2 is FQNEAQ (reference sequence). This CDR3 is CASSFSGGMNTEAFF. For the CDR3, the DNA is TGTGCCAGCAGCTTTTCGGGGGGGATGAACACTGAAGCTTTCTTT.

The chain links TRBV5-7 to TRBJ2-3; D uncertain. TRBV5-7 is an ORF, with its function uncertain. Trimming pared 0 bases from V and 2 bases from J, leaving 10 bases between. This CDR3 spans 15 amino acids. For the CDR3, the DNA is TGTGCCAGCAGCTTGGGTTACGAATTCACAGATACGCAGTATTTT. As protein: CASSLGYEFTDTQYF.

This clone was seen only once. V and J are TRBV5-5 and TRBJ2-7, with 8 bases that match TRBD1. Germline assignment: CDR1 SGHKS and CDR2 YYEKEE (reference sequence). V lost 1 base and J lost 4; bases outside the gene matches: 7. The CDR3 loop spans 15 amino acids. CDR3 sequence (DNA): TGTGCCAGCAGCTTGTATTCAGGGGGCCTGTACGAGCAGTACTTC. Encoded protein: CASSLYSGGLYEQYF.

The V gene is TRBV13, the J gene TRBJ1-3; D unclear. CDR1 and CDR2 (germline): PRHDT, FYEKMQ (reference sequence). The CDR3 spans 17 residues. V gave up 0 bases and J gave up 5 bases, with 17 bases separating them. CDR3 DNA: TGTGCCAGCAGCTTAGGTGCAAGGGCGTTAAGGCGAAACACCATATATTTT. This sequence encodes CASSLGARALRRNTIYF.

This clone was seen a few times. This chain uses TRBV7-9 with TRBJ1-1; D is uncertain. Between the trimmed V and J ends, which lost 5 bases and 1 base, there was a span of 5 bases. CDR1 SEHNR and CDR2 FQNEAQ come from the germline V gene (reference sequence). This CDR3 region has 12 residues. CDR3 residues: CASSRPNTEAFF. The CDR3 region has the DNA TGTGCCAGCAGCCGACCGAACACTGAAGCTTTCTTT.

This clone was seen a single time. The rearrangement links TRBV9 to TRBJ2-7, with D unclear. The CDR3 covers 13 residues. Germline values: CDR1 SGDLS, CDR2 YYNGEE. Trimming cost V 0 bases and J 1 base, with 5 bases left between them. Here the CDR3 DNA reads TGTGCCAGCAGCGTAGACGGGTCCTACGAGCAGTACTTC. It is translated as CASSVDGSYEQYF.

The V gene is TRBV9, the J gene TRBJ1-3; 7 nucleotides match TRBD1. With 4 bases clipped from V and 1 base from J, the junction kept 11 bases outside the gene matches. There are 17 residues in the CDR3. The germline gives CDR1 SGDLS, CDR2 YYNGEE. CDR3 protein: CASSTYGTARSGNTIYF. CDR3 DNA sequence: TGTGCCAGCAGCACCTATGGGACAGCAAGATCTGGAAACACCATATATTTT.

The V gene is TRBV6-5, the J gene TRBJ2-2; TRBD2 might be the D (6 bases). V lost 0 bases and J 6 bases, leaving 8 bases between the germline ends. This CDR3 comprises 14 residues. From germline, CDR1 is MNHEY and CDR2 SVGAGI. The CDR3 coding sequence is TGTGCCAGCAGTTACTCGGGGGAGGCCGGGGAGCTGTTTTTT. Translation gives CASSYSGEAGELFF.

The V call is TRBV11-2, the J call TRBJ2-1, with TRBD1 as a possible D gene (6 bases). Germline V gene data show CDR1 as SGHAT and CDR2 as FQNNGV. The CDR3 loop spans 17 amino acids. Trimming cost V 3 bases and J 0 bases, with 15 bases left between them. The CDR3 DNA reads TGTGCCAGCAGCTTCACCGACAGGCGGAACTCCTACAATGAGCAGTTCTTC. This gives the protein CASSFTDRRNSYNEQFF.

V is TRBV6-6 and J is TRBJ1-1, with TRBD1 as a possible D gene (5 bases). The V and J ends lost 3 bases and 3 bases respectively, with 14 bases between them. The CDR3 loop spans 15 amino acids. Per germline, CDR1 MNHNY and CDR2 SVGAGI (reference sequence). The chain's CDR3 is CASSYRDGAYTEAFF. The CDR3 DNA reads as TGTGCCAGCAGTTATAGGGACGGGGCTTACACTGAAGCTTTCTTT.

The chain links TRBV2 to TRBJ2-2, with D perhaps TRBD1 (7 bases). In germline, CDR1 is SNHLY, CDR2 FYNNEI. V gave up 6 bases and J gave up 0 bases, with 20 bases separating them. The length of the CDR3 is 18 residues. DNA for the CDR3: TGTGCCAGCAGATTGCCAGTCGGAGGGACAGCGAACACCGGGGAGCTGTTTTTT. This translates into CASRLPVGGTANTGELFF.

This rearrangement joins TRBV13 to TRBJ2-7; TRBD2 matches 12 bases. There are 14 residues in the CDR3. Trimming took 4 bases from V and 5 from J; bases not matched to a gene: 3. CDR1 and CDR2 (germline): PRHDT, FYEKMQ (reference sequence). CDR3 sequence reads: CASSSRLAGDEQYF. DNA of the CDR3: TGTGCCAGCAGCTCGCGACTAGCGGGAGACGAGCAGTACTTC.

The sample holds one count of this clone. The chain uses TRBV27 and TRBJ1-4; TRBD1 is a possible D gene (6 bases). This CDR3 has 13 amino acids. The V gene's germline CDR1 is MNHEY and CDR2 SMNVEV (reference sequence). With 4 bases removed from V and 8 bases from J, the gap between germline ends came to 11 bases. The CDR3 region is CASSYRVGEKLFF. CDR3 nucleotides: TGTGCCAGCAGTTACAGGGTGGGGGAAAAACTGTTTTTT. The full variable domain, in which reference TRBV27 and TRBJ1-4 provide the parts outside the CDR3, is EAQVTQNPRYLITVTGKKLTVTCSQNMNHEYMSWYRQDPGLGLRQIYYSMNVEVTDKGDVPEGYKVSRKEKRNFPLILESPSPNQTSLYFCASSYRVGEKLFFGSGTQLSVL.

The chain recombines TRBV10-3 with TRBJ2-7; 9 bases map to TRBD2. V was clipped by 7 bases and J by 6 bases; unmatched bases: 10. CDR3 length: 14 amino acids. The germline V gene encodes CDR1 ENHRY and CDR2 SYGVKD. CDR3 nucleotides: TGTGCCATCACCAGGACTAGCGACGGGATCGAGCAGTACTTC. Translation: CAITRTSDGIEQYF.

As regards this clone: Other DNA sequences in the sample encode the same CDR3. This chain uses TRBV11-2 with TRBJ2-7; D is undetermined. The ends were cut back, 5 bases at V and 1 base at J, with 6 bases in the middle. Germline assignment: CDR1 SGHAT and CDR2 FQNNGV. The CDR3 consists of 12 residues. For the CDR3, the DNA is TGTGCCAGCAGCCCCCCGTCCTACGAGCAGTACTTC. Protein product: CASSPPSYEQYF.